What follows is one TCR beta chain and its context. Its antigen is currently unknown. The CDR3 spans 18 residues. The record originates from a study of T cell responses to AZD1222 COVID-19 vaccine. Study background: Some second doses came at about 4 weeks and others at about 12 weeks; these were pooled.

Measured with immunoSEQ multiplex PCR; TCRdb has only the in-frame clones, and not every one. This table holds fewer than 110,000 clones, roughly 86% found once. Study results and caveats: Repertoires were obtained only post-peak T cell response. At baseline, seropositivity was found in only five or six AZD1222 recipients. Females outnumbered males among donors, who were mostly white British; clonal diversity was possibly underestimated.

The chain is built from TRBV21-1 and TRBJ2-7; the D segment call TRBD2 is taken from the table without a DNA check. TRBV21-1 corresponds to a pseudogene. The sequencing used peripheral blood, collected on day 0 of AZD1222 vaccination. This TCR was recovered from an adult in good health. This chain's CDR3 is CATPPRLAGAVSTYEQYF. The CDR3 coding sequence is TGTGCCACCCCCCCCAGACTAGCGGGAGCCGTTAGCACCTACGAGCAGTACTTC.